This T cell receptor beta chain was observed in a study of T cells in localized non-small cell lung cancer. Notes on the study in general: Compared with tumor, uninvolved adjacent lung displayed greater T cell clonality, ranking highest overall. A raised T cell density in blood coincided with lengthier overall survival. Only one tumor region went through sequencing, so heterogeneity may still be there.

Libraries were prepared by immunoSEQ multiplex PCR; TCRdb keeps only in-frame clonotypes and omits some of them. Of about 21,000 clones in the sample, over 75% were seen once. Germline V gene data show CDR1 as GTSNPN and CDR2 as SVGIG (reference sequence). This CDR3 region has 13 residues. This clone was recorded once. The target antigen is unknown. The junction differs from germline at one of its ends, possibly a read error. This TCR was sampled from a woman aged 40-75 years with stage II squamous cell lung carcinoma. The sample was PBMCs, taken before any cancer treatment. J is TRBJ1-2 and V is TRBV30; D remains ambiguous. CDR3 DNA: TGTGCTTGGAGTCTCCGGGCTCATAGAGGCTACACCTTC. It yields the protein CAWSLRAHRGYTF.